This TCR beta chain is from a study of shared clonotypes between healthy human individuals. Study-wide findings and caveats: Exclusively blood specimens were collected; tissue repertoires likely differ.

Produced via immunoSEQ multiplex PCR; TCRdb's table is partial and in-frame only. The sample records over a million clones, around 82% being singletons. The CDR3 sequence is 18 residues long. V lost 5 bases, J lost 5 bases, and 19 bases stayed unmatched. Germline V gives CDR1 SNHLY, CDR2 FYNNEI. To note about this clone: The antigen remains undetermined.

This TCR was recovered from a man between 18 and 35 years old in good health. Some clones in this sample may be carry-over from other donors' samples. Sequencing was carried out using memory CD4+ T cells from PBMCs. As for subset: CD45RA-negative fraction. The chain employs TRBV2 and TRBJ2-3; 7 bases align to TRBD2. CDR3 DNA: TGTGCCAGCAGTTTGGGTTCGGGGGGTCGTCAGCGTCGAGATACGCAGTATTTT. Translated: CASSLGSGGRQRRDTQYF.